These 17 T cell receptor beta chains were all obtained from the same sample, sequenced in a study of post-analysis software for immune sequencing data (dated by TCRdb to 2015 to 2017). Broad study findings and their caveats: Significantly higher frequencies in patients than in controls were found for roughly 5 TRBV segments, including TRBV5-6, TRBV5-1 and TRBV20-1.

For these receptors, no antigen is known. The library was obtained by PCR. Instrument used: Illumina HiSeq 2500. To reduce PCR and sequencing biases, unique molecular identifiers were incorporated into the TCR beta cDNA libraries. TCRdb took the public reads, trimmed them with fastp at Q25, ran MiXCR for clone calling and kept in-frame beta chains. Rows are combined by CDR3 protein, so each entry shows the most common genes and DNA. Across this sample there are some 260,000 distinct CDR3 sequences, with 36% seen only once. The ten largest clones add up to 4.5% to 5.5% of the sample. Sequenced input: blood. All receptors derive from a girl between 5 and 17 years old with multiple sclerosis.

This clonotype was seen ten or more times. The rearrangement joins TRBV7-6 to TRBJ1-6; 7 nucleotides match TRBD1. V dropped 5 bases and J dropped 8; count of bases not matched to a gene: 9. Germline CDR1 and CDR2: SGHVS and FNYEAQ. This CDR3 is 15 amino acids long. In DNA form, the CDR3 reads TGTGCCAGCAGCGGCAACAGGGGCGGGGATTCACCCCTCCACTTT. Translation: CASSGNRGGDSPLHF.

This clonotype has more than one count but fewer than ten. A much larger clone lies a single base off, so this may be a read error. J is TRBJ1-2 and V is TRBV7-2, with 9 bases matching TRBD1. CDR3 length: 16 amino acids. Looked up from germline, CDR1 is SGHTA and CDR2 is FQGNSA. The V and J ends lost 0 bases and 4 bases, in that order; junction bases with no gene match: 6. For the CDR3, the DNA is TGTGCCAGCAGCTTAGCAGGGGGACAGGGTGGCTATGGCTACACCTTC. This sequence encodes CASSLAGGQGGYGYTF.

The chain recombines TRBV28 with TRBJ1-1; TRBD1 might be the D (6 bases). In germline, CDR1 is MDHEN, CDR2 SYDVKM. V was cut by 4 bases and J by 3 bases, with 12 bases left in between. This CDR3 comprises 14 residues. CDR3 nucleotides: TGTGCCAGCAGTTCAGGGACACCGGACACTGAAGCTTTCTTT. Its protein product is CASSSGTPDTEAFF.

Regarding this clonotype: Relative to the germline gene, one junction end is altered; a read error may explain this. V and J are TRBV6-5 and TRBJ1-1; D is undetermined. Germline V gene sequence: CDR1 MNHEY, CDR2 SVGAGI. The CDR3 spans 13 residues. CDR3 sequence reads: CVSRLDTNTEAFF. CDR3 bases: TGTGTCAGCAGACTCGACACGAACACTGAAGCTTTCTTT.

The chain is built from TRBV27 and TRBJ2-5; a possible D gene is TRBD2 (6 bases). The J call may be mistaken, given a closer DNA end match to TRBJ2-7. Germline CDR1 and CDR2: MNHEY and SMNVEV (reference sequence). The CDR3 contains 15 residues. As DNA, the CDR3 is TGTGCCAGCAGGCCGGGACTCCCCATCTATTACGAGCAGTACTTC. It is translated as CASRPGLPIYYEQYF.

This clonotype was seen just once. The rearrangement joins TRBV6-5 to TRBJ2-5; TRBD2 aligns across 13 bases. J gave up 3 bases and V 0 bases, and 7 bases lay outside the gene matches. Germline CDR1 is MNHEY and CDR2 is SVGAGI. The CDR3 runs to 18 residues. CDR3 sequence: CASSYSVGLAGDKETQYF. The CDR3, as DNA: TGTGCCAGCAGTTACTCAGTCGGACTAGCGGGGGACAAAGAGACCCAGTACTTC.

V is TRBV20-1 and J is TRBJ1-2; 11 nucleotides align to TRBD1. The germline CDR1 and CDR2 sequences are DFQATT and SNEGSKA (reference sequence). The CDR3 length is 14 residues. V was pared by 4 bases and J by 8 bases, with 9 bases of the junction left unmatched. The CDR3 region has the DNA TGCAGTGCTACTGGACAGGGGGCTGGTCGAGGCTACACCTTC. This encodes CSATGQGAGRGYTF.

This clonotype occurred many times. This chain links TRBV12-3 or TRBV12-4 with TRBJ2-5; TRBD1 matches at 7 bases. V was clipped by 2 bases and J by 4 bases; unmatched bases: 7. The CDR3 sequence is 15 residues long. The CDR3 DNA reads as TGTGCCAGCAGTTTATGGGGGACAGAGGGAGAGACCCAGTACTTC. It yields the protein CASSLWGTEGETQYF.

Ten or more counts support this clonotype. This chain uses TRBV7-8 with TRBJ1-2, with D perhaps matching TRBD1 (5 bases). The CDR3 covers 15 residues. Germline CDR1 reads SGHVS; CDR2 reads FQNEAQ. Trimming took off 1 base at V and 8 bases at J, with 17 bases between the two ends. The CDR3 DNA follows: TGTGCCAGCAGCTTAGATGGGGCGGCACTGCAAGGCTACACCTTC. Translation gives CASSLDGAALQGYTF.

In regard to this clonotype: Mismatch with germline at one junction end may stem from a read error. The CDR3 DNA reads as TGCACCAGCAGCCAACCTCCCCGGACGGCTCGGAATGGCTACACCTTC. It is translated as CTSSQPPRTARNGYTF. V gene TRBV4-1 combines with J gene TRBJ1-2; no reliable D call. The germline CDR1 and CDR2 sequences are MGHRA and YSYEKL. The CDR3 runs to 16 residues.

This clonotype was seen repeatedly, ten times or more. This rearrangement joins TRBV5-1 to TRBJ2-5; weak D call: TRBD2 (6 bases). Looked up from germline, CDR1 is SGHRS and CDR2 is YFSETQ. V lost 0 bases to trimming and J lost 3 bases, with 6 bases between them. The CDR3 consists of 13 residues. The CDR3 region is CASSLGLEETQYF. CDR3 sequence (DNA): TGCGCCAGCAGCTTGGGACTAGAAGAGACCCAGTACTTC. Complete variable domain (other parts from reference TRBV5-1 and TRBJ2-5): KAGVTQTPRYLIKTRGQQVTLSCSPISGHRSVSWYQQTPGQGLQFLFEYFSETQRNKGNFPGRFSGRQFSNSRSEMNVSTLELGDSALYLCASSLGLEETQYFGPGTRLLVL.

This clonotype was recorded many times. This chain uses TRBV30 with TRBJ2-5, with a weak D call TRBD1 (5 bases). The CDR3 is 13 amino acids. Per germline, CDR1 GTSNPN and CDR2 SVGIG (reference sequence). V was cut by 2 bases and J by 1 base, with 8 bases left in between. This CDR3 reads CAWSSGPQETQYF. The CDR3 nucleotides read TGTGCCTGGAGTTCAGGGCCCCAAGAGACCCAGTACTTC.

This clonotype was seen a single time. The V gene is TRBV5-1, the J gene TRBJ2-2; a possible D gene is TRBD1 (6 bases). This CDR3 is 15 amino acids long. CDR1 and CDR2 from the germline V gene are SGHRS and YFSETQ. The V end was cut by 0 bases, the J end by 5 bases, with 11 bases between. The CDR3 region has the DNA TGCGCCAGCAGCTTGGCGCTGGGGGCGACCGGGGAGCTGTTTTTT. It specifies CASSLALGATGELFF.

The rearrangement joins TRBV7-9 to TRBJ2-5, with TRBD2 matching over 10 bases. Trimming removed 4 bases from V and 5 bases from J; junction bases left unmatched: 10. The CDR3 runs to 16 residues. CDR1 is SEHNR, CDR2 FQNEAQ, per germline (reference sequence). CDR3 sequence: CASSSSGTSASETQYF. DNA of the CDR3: TGTGCCAGCAGCTCCTCCGGGACTAGCGCTTCGGAGACCCAGTACTTC. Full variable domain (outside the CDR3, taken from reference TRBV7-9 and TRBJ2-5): DTGVSQNPRHKITKRGQNVTFRCDPISEHNRLYWYRQTLGQGPEFLTYFQNEAQLEKSRLLSDRFSAERPKGSFSTLEIQRTEQGDSAMYLCASSSSGTSASETQYFGPGTRLLVL.

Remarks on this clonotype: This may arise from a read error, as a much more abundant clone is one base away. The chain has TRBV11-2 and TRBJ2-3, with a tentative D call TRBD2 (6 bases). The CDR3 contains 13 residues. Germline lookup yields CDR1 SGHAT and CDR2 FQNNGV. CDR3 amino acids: CASSLDYADTQDF. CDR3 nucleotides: TGTGCCAGCAGCCTGGACTATGCAGATACGCAGGATTTT. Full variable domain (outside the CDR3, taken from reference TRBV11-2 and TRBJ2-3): EAGVAQSPRYKIIEKRQSVAFWCNPISGHATLYWYQQILGQGPKLLIQFQNNGVVDDSQLPKDRFSAERLKGVDSTLKIQPAKLEDSAVYLCASSLDYADTQDFGPGTRLTVL.

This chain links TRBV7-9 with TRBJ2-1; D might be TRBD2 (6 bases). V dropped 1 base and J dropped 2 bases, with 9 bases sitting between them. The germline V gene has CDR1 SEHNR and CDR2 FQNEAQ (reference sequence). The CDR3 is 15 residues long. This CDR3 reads CASSLVEGPYNEQFF. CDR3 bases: TGTGCCAGCAGCTTAGTGGAGGGCCCCTACAATGAGCAGTTCTTC.

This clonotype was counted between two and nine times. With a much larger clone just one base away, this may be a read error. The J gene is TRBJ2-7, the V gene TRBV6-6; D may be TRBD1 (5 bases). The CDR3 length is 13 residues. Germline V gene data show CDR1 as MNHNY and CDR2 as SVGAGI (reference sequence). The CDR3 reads CARSWGISYEQYF. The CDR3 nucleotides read TGTGCCCGCAGTTGGGGCATCTCCTACGAGCAGTACTTC.